In its sample, the clone carrying this T cell receptor (beta chain) was seen a few times. Production of TCR beta cDNA used around 0.45 ug total RNA together with a constant-region primer. ARM-PCR, slightly modified, supplied the TCR beta libraries through three nested multiplex PCR rounds. Amplification in the first two PCR rounds was performed using TRBV1-TRBV30 forward primers and a C-beta reverse primer for around 9 cycles each. From the multiplex PCR reads, TCRdb called clonotypes with MiXCR, one entry per CDR3 protein. This table has 50,000 to 70,000 distinct CDR3 sequences, 71% appearing once. Co-extracted RNA and DNA came from around 20-30 mg of unsorted bulk tissue. Patients had chronic HBV infection and were treatment-naive. This record comes from a study of tumor-infiltrating lymphocytes in primary liver carcinoma. Across the study: Read depth, roughly 3.5 to 8 million productive TCRbeta reads, did not differ significantly between tissues.

This CDR3 contains 17 residues. The ends lost 6 bases at V and 8 bases at J; junction bases unmatched: 17. The V gene's germline CDR1 is MNHNS and CDR2 SASEGT. The origin of this receptor is a man aged 35-49 years with primary liver carcinoma and hepatitis B virus infection. The rearrangement links TRBV6-1 to TRBJ2-1, with 9 bases matching TRBD1. The sample comprised liver tumor tissue from sampling region 2. The subset: tumor region T2, inferior pole. The CDR3 region has the DNA TGTGCCAGCAGCCCTGGGACAGGGTTTTGGGGGAGTGATGAGCAGTTCTTC. Amino acid sequence: CASSPGTGFWGSDEQFF.